This T cell receptor beta chain was obtained from a study of T cell repertoires in cytomegalovirus infection. TCRdb processed the reads anew with MiXCR; each CDR3 protein has one entry. The sample lists roughly 320,000 distinct CDR3 sequences; more than 9% were seen once. There are a few counts of this clonotype. What it binds is unknown. This may arise from a read error, as a much more abundant clone is one base away. Study-wide points: The study found HLA-C-restricted CMV-specific TCR beta clonotypes dominating the ex vivo response. CMV carriers with the relevant HLA were identified by cumulative public TCR beta family frequency.

This clonotype was obtained from a human donor in good health (CMV status not recorded). Some clones in this sample may be carry-over from other donors' samples. The sequencing sample was made of PBMCs.

The CDR3 region has the DNA TGTGCCAGCAGCTTATGGGGCCAAGAGACCCAGTACTTC. Encoded protein: CASSLWGQETQYF. The V and J genes are TRBV7-7 and TRBJ2-5; D gene unclear. V shed 2 bases and J shed 1 base, with 5 bases lying between them. Germline lookup yields CDR1 SSHAT and CDR2 FNYEAQ (reference sequence). The CDR3 sequence is 13 residues long.